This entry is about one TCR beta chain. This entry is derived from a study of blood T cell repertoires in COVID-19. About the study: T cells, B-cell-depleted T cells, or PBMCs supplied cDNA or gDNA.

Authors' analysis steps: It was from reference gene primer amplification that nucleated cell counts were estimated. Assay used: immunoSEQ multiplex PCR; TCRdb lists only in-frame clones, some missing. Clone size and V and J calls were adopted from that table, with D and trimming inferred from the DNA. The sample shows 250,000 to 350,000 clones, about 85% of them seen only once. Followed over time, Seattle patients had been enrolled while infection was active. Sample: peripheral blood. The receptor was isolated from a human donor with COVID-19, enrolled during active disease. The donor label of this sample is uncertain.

The CDR3 DNA follows: TGTGCCAGCAGCTTGAACAGCTGGGAGCTGTTTTTT. Its translation is CASSLNSWELFF. The V call is TRBV7-9, the J call TRBJ1-4; unclear D gene. The J call may be wrong; the DNA end is better matched by TRBJ2-2. CDR1 and CDR2 (germline): SEHNR, FQNEAQ (reference sequence). This CDR3 comprises 12 residues.